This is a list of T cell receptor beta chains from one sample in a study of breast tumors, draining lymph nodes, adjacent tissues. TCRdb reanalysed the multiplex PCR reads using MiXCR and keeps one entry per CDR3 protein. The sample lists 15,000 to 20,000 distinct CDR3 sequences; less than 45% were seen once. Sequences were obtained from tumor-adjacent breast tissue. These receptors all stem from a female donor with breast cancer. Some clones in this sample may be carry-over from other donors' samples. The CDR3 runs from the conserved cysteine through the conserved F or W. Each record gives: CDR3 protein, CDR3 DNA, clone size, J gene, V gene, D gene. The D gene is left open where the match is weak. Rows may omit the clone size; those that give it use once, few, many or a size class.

cdr3_aa: CASSPGLKRGRETQYF
cdr3_nt: TGTGCCAGCAGCCCTGGGCTCAAGAGAGGGAGGGAGACCCAGTACTTC
clone_size: NA
j_call: TRBJ2-5
v_call: TRBV14
d_call: NA

cdr3_aa: CASSPFPGTGGYEQYF
cdr3_nt: TGTGCCAGCAGCCCTTTCCCCGGGACAGGGGGCTACGAGCAGTACTTC
clone_size: NA
j_call: TRBJ2-7
v_call: TRBV7-2
d_call: TRBD1

cdr3_aa: CASSKQGGPSYNEQFF
cdr3_nt: TGTGCCAGCAGTAAACAGGGGGGGCCTTCCTACAATGAGCAGTTCTTC
clone_size: once
j_call: TRBJ2-1
v_call: TRBV7-2
d_call: NA

cdr3_aa: CASSQDRGATDTQYF
cdr3_nt: TGTGCCAGCAGCCAAGATCGGGGGGCCACAGATACGCAGTATTTT
clone_size: NA
j_call: TRBJ2-3
v_call: TRBV4-2
d_call: NA

cdr3_aa: CASSLVLGIYGYTF
cdr3_nt: TGCGCCAGTAGCTTGGTTCTGGGAATCTATGGCTACACCTTC
clone_size: NA
j_call: TRBJ1-2
v_call: TRBV5-1
d_call: NA

cdr3_aa: CASSLVGGQADTQYF
cdr3_nt: TGTGCCAGCAGCTTAGTGGGAGGGCAGGCAGATACGCAGTATTTT
clone_size: medium-sized
j_call: TRBJ2-3
v_call: TRBV7-3
d_call: TRBD2

cdr3_aa: CASRPGQGASGELFF
cdr3_nt: TGTGCCAGCAGACCGGGACAGGGGGCGTCCGGGGAGCTGTTTTTT
clone_size: many
j_call: TRBJ2-2
v_call: TRBV12-3/TRBV12-4
d_call: TRBD1

cdr3_aa: CASSASSDYGYTF
cdr3_nt: TGTGCCAGCAGCGCCTCCAGCGACTATGGCTACACCTTC
clone_size: many
j_call: TRBJ1-2
v_call: TRBV2
d_call: NA

cdr3_aa: CASSPGPYEQYF
cdr3_nt: TGTGCCAGCAGTCCGGGCCCATACGAGCAGTACTTC
clone_size: medium-sized
j_call: TRBJ2-7
v_call: TRBV12-3/TRBV12-4
d_call: NA

cdr3_aa: CSARRGDRHGYTF
cdr3_nt: TGCAGTGCGAGAAGGGGGGACCGCCATGGCTACACCTTC
clone_size: NA
j_call: TRBJ1-2
v_call: TRBV20-1
d_call: NA

cdr3_aa: CASSASGQGTREQYF
cdr3_nt: TGTGCCAGCTCTGCGAGTGGACAGGGAACTCGAGAGCAGTACTTC
clone_size: many
j_call: TRBJ2-7
v_call: TRBV18
d_call: TRBD1

cdr3_aa: CASSPGTAAFETQYF
cdr3_nt: TGTGCCAGCAGCCCGGGGACAGCGGCTTTTGAGACCCAGTACTTC
clone_size: NA
j_call: TRBJ2-5
v_call: TRBV5-4
d_call: TRBD1

cdr3_aa: CASSPTLFSYEQYF
cdr3_nt: TGTGCCAGCAGCCCTACGCTATTCTCCTACGAGCAGTACTTC
clone_size: NA
j_call: TRBJ2-7
v_call: TRBV7-2
d_call: NA

cdr3_aa: CASSLPLAGVETQYF
cdr3_nt: TGTGCCAGCAGCTTGCCACTAGCGGGAGTGGAGACCCAGTACTTC
clone_size: NA
j_call: TRBJ2-5
v_call: TRBV5-4
d_call: TRBD2

cdr3_aa: CASSPGVGADTQYF
cdr3_nt: TGTGCCAGCAGTCCTGGAGTGGGCGCAGATACGCAGTATTTT
clone_size: large
j_call: TRBJ2-3
v_call: TRBV6-5
d_call: NA

cdr3_aa: CASGGQGQETQYF
cdr3_nt: TGTGCCAGCGGGGGACAGGGACAAGAGACCCAGTACTTC
clone_size: many
j_call: TRBJ2-5
v_call: TRBV2
d_call: TRBD1

cdr3_aa: CASNLARQETQYF
cdr3_nt: TGTGCCAGCAATCTAGCGCGACAAGAGACCCAGTACTTC
clone_size: many
j_call: TRBJ2-5
v_call: TRBV6-1
d_call: NA

cdr3_aa: CASSRTSTAYEQYF
cdr3_nt: TGTGCCAGCAGCCGGACTAGCACGGCCTACGAGCAGTACTTC
clone_size: medium-sized
j_call: TRBJ2-7
v_call: TRBV7-2
d_call: TRBD2

cdr3_aa: CASSKGNRAGANVLTF
cdr3_nt: TGTGCCAGCAGCAAGGGAAACAGGGCTGGGGCCAACGTCCTGACTTTC
clone_size: many
j_call: TRBJ2-6
v_call: TRBV7-3
d_call: NA

cdr3_aa: CASSLIGDNSPLHF
cdr3_nt: TGTGCCAGCTCTCTAATCGGGGATAATTCACCCCTCCACTTT
clone_size: NA
j_call: TRBJ1-6
v_call: TRBV28
d_call: NA

cdr3_aa: CASSFRLAGGGYEQYF
cdr3_nt: TGCGCCAGCAGCTTCCGACTAGCGGGGGGAGGATACGAGCAGTACTTC
clone_size: large
j_call: TRBJ2-7
v_call: TRBV4-1
d_call: TRBD2

cdr3_aa: CSARELAGYEQYF
cdr3_nt: TGCAGTGCTAGAGAACTAGCGGGGTACGAGCAGTACTTC
clone_size: once
j_call: TRBJ2-7
v_call: TRBV20-1
d_call: TRBD2

cdr3_aa: CASRGGQGTSEQYF
cdr3_nt: TGTGCCAGCAGGGGCGGACAGGGAACCTCCGAGCAGTACTTC
clone_size: NA
j_call: TRBJ2-7
v_call: TRBV12-3/TRBV12-4
d_call: TRBD1

cdr3_aa: CASSREVYNEQFF
cdr3_nt: TGTGCCAGCAGTCGGGAGGTCTACAATGAGCAGTTCTTC
clone_size: once
j_call: TRBJ2-1
v_call: TRBV27
d_call: TRBD2

cdr3_aa: CAAGGQGARGYTF
cdr3_nt: TGTGCCGCAGGAGGGCAGGGGGCGCGGGGCTACACCTTC
clone_size: NA
j_call: TRBJ1-2
v_call: TRBV6-2/TRBV6-3
d_call: TRBD1

cdr3_aa: CASRTGAWSLLHF
cdr3_nt: TGTGCCAGCAGGACAGGGGCTTGGTCACTCCTCCACTTT
clone_size: NA
j_call: TRBJ1-6
v_call: TRBV6-5
d_call: TRBD1

cdr3_aa: CASSLDPIRTPYNEQFF
cdr3_nt: TGCGCCAGCAGCTTGGACCCCATCAGGACCCCCTACAATGAGCAGTTCTTC
clone_size: NA
j_call: TRBJ2-1
v_call: TRBV5-1
d_call: NA

cdr3_aa: CASSSGTGDYGYTF
cdr3_nt: TGTGCCAGCTCATCCGGGACAGGGGACTATGGCTACACCTTC
clone_size: NA
j_call: TRBJ1-2
v_call: TRBV18
d_call: TRBD1

cdr3_aa: CSARPGLAGEQYF
cdr3_nt: TGCAGTGCTAGACCGGGACTAGCGGGCGAGCAGTACTTC
clone_size: NA
j_call: TRBJ2-7
v_call: TRBV20-1
d_call: TRBD2

cdr3_aa: CASSFETGYNSPLHF
cdr3_nt: TGTGCCAGCAGCTTCGAGACGGGCTATAATTCACCCCTCCACTTT
clone_size: NA
j_call: TRBJ1-6
v_call: TRBV7-8
d_call: NA

cdr3_aa: CASSLEGRGYEQYF
cdr3_nt: TGCGCCAGCAGCTTGGAGGGCAGGGGCTACGAGCAGTACTTC
clone_size: medium-sized
j_call: TRBJ2-7
v_call: TRBV5-1
d_call: NA

cdr3_aa: CGARLAGPRDGYIF
cdr3_nt: TGCGGTGCTAGACTGGCAGGGCCGAGGGATGGTTACATCTTC
clone_size: once
j_call: TRBJ1-2
v_call: TRBV20-1
d_call: NA

cdr3_aa: CASSPTGVNTEAFF
cdr3_nt: TGTGCCAGCAGTCCAACAGGGGTCAACACTGAAGCTTTCTTT
clone_size: many
j_call: TRBJ1-1
v_call: TRBV27
d_call: TRBD1

cdr3_aa: CSAVSRLAGTGELFF
cdr3_nt: TGCAGTGCTGTGAGTCGACTAGCGGGCACCGGGGAGCTGTTTTTT
clone_size: NA
j_call: TRBJ2-2
v_call: TRBV20-1
d_call: TRBD2

cdr3_aa: CASSLLGTTNEKLFF
cdr3_nt: TGTGCCAGCAGCCTACTCGGGACAACTAATGAAAAACTGTTTTTT
clone_size: NA
j_call: TRBJ1-4
v_call: TRBV2
d_call: NA

cdr3_aa: CASSLGAGNQPQHF
cdr3_nt: TGTGCCAGCAGCTTGGGGGCGGGCAATCAGCCCCAGCATTTT
clone_size: few
j_call: TRBJ1-5
v_call: TRBV7-8
d_call: NA

cdr3_aa: CSVKTGDTGELFF
cdr3_nt: TGCAGTGTTAAGACAGGAGACACCGGGGAGCTGTTTTTT
clone_size: many
j_call: TRBJ2-2
v_call: TRBV20-1
d_call: NA

cdr3_aa: CASRPRPGTGEETQYF
cdr3_nt: TGTGCCAGTAGGCCTAGACCCGGGACAGGAGAAGAGACCCAGTACTTC
clone_size: many
j_call: TRBJ2-5
v_call: TRBV19
d_call: TRBD1

cdr3_aa: CASSTDGGALSEQFF
cdr3_nt: TGTGCCAGCAGCACTGACGGGGGGGCCCTCAGTGAGCAGTTCTTC
clone_size: medium-sized
j_call: TRBJ2-1
v_call: TRBV7-9
d_call: TRBD2

cdr3_aa: CSARVPRTSGSPDTQYF
cdr3_nt: TGCAGTGCTAGAGTCCCCAGGACTAGCGGGAGTCCAGATACGCAGTATTTT
clone_size: NA
j_call: TRBJ2-3
v_call: TRBV20-1
d_call: TRBD2

cdr3_aa: CASSQAWGRSTDTQYF
cdr3_nt: TGTGCCAGCAGCCAAGCCTGGGGGCGAAGCACAGATACGCAGTATTTT
clone_size: many
j_call: TRBJ2-3
v_call: TRBV4-2
d_call: NA

cdr3_aa: CASSIEGKGSTTNEKLFF
cdr3_nt: TGTGCCAGTAGTATAGAAGGGAAGGGGAGCACAACTAATGAAAAACTGTTTTTT
clone_size: many
j_call: TRBJ1-4
v_call: TRBV19
d_call: NA

cdr3_aa: CASSLGLAASTDTQYF
cdr3_nt: TGCGCCAGCAGCCTGGGACTAGCAGCTAGCACAGATACGCAGTATTTT
clone_size: many
j_call: TRBJ2-3
v_call: TRBV5-1
d_call: TRBD2